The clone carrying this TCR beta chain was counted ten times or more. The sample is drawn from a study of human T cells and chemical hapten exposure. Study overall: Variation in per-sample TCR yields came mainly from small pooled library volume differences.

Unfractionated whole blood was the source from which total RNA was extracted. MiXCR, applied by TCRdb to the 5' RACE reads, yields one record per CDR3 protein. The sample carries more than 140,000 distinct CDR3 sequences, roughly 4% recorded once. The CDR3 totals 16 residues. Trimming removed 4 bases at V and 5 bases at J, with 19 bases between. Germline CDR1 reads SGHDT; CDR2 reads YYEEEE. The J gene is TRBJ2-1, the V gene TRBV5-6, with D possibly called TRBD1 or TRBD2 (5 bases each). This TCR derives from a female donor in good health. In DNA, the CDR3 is TGTGCCAGCAGCCCTCGACCCTTGGGGCGGGACAATGAGCAGTTCTTC. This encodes CASSPRPLGRDNEQFF.